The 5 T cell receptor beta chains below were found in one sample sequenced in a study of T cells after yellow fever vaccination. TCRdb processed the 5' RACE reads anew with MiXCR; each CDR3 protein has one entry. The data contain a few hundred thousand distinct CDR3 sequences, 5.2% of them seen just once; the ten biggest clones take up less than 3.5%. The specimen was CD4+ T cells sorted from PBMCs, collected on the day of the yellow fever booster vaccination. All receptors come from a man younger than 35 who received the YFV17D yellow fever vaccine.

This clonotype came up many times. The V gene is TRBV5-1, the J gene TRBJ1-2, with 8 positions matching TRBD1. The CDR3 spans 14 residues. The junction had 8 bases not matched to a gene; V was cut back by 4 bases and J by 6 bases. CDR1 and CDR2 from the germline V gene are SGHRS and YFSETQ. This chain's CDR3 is CASSPQRRGHGYTF. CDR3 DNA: TGCGCCAGCAGCCCCCAACGCAGGGGGCATGGCTACACCTTC. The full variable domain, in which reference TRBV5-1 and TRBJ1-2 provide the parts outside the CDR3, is KAGVTQTPRYLIKTRGQQVTLSCSPISGHRSVSWYQQTPGQGLQFLFEYFSETQRNKGNFPGRFSGRQFSNSRSEMNVSTLELGDSALYLCASSPQRRGHGYTFGSGTRLTVV.

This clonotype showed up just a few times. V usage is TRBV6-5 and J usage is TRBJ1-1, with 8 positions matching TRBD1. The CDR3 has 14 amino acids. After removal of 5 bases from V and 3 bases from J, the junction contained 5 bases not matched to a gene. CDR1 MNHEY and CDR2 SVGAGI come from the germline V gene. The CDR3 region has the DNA TGTGCCAGCAGTGGACAGGGTGCGGACACTGAAGCTTTCTTT. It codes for CASSGQGADTEAFF.

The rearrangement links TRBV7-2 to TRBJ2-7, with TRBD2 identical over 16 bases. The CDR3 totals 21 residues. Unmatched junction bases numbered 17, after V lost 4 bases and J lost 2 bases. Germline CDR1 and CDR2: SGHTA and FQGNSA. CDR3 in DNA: TGTGCCAGCAGCTCAGGGCGGTTTCTCGGGACTAGCGGGGGGGCCCCCTACGAGCAGTACGTC. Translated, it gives CASSSGRFLGTSGGAPYEQYV.

CDR3 sequence: CASNLTQRTGDEQYV. The DNA for the CDR3 is TGTGCCAGCAACCTCACTCAACGGACAGGGGACGAGCAGTACGTC. J is TRBJ2-7 and V is TRBV14; 9 bases agree with TRBD1. The ends lost 7 bases at V and 5 bases at J; junction bases unmatched: 12. The CDR3 totals 15 residues. CDR1 is SGHDN, CDR2 FVKESK, per germline.

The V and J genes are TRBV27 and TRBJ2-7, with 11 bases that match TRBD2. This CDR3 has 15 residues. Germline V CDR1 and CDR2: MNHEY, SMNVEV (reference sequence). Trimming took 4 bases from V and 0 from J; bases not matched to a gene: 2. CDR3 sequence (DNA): TGTGCCAGCAGTTCACTAGCGGGGGCCTCCTACGAGCAGTACTTC. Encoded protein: CASSSLAGASYEQYF.